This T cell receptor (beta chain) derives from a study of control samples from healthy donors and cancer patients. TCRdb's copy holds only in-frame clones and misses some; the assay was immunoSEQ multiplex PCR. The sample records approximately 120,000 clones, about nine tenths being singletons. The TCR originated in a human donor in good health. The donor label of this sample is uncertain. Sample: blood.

This chain's CDR3 is CASSFGAGGNQPQHF. The DNA of the CDR3 is TGTGCCAGCAGTTTTGGTGCAGGGGGCAATCAGCCCCAGCATTTT. V is TRBV6-5 and J is TRBJ1-5; D perhaps matches TRBD1 (6 bases). This CDR3 region has 15 residues. CDR1 is MNHEY, CDR2 SVGAGI, per germline. The V end lost 4 bases, the J end lost 2 bases, and 12 bases lay between the germline ends.